What follows are 17 T cell receptor beta chains derived from one specimen sequenced in a study of T-cell memory formation after mild COVID-19. TCRdb passed the 5' RACE reads through MiXCR, listing each CDR3 protein once. The table has over 450,000 distinct CDR3 sequences, over 20% seen once. Sequences were obtained from PBMCs or a T cell subset sorted from them (not recorded which). These receptor sequences come from an adult woman who had mild COVID-19 (a few samples of this study predate the infection). Cell type and time point are not known.

J is TRBJ1-4 and V is TRBV5-1; unclear D gene. Germline V gene data show CDR1 as SGHRS and CDR2 as YFSETQ. The V end was cut by 2 bases, the J end by 6 bases, with 17 bases between. This CDR3 is built from 16 residues. The CDR3 DNA follows: TGCGCCAGCAGCTTTACCCACTCGGACGTCGATGAAAAACTGTTTTTT. The encoded protein is CASSFTHSDVDEKLFF.

This clonotype came up a few times. V gene TRBV20-1 combines with J gene TRBJ2-7; possible D gene TRBD2, 7 bases. This CDR3 has 15 residues. Germline assignment: CDR1 DFQATT and CDR2 SNEGSKA (reference sequence). Deletions cut 0 bases from V and 2 bases from J, with 14 bases between. This CDR3 is CSARDSGGAPYEQYF. CDR3 coding DNA: TGCAGTGCTAGAGATAGTGGGGGGGCCCCCTACGAGCAGTACTTC.

The chain links TRBV4-1 to TRBJ2-1, with TRBD2 matching over 7 bases. V gave up 3 bases and J gave up 8 bases; unmatched junction bases: 10. The germline CDR1 and CDR2 sequences are MGHRA and YSYEKL. This CDR3 contains 15 residues. The CDR3 DNA reads TGCGCCAGCAGCCAGGCAGCGGGGCAATCCTATGAGCAGTTCTTC. Residues: CASSQAAGQSYEQFF.

This clonotype was recorded at least ten times. The chain couples TRBV20-1 to TRBJ1-5, with no clear D. The V end was cut by 3 bases, the J end by 0 bases, with 6 bases between. Germline-derived CDR1 and CDR2 are DFQATT and SNEGSKA (reference sequence). The CDR3 has 13 residues. The CDR3 is CSAREDSNQPQHF. In DNA, the CDR3 is TGCAGTGCTAGGGAGGATAGCAATCAGCCCCAGCATTTT.

This clonotype occurred many times. The rearrangement joins TRBV6-5 to TRBJ2-1; D gene ambiguous. V was pared by 5 bases and J by 5 bases, with 25 bases between. The CDR3 sequence is 18 residues long. Germline values: CDR1 MNHEY, CDR2 SVGAGI. CDR3 residues: CASSPRPPDPLYHNEQFF. The CDR3, as DNA: TGTGCCAGCAGTCCGCGCCCTCCGGACCCCCTTTACCACAATGAGCAGTTCTTC.

In its sample, this clonotype was seen a few times. The chain couples TRBV12-3 or TRBV12-4 to TRBJ2-7; 9 bases align to TRBD1. The CDR3 is made up of 17 amino acids. J gave up 0 bases and V 9 bases, and 15 bases lay outside the gene matches. In DNA form, the CDR3 reads TGTGCCAGTAAGACCTCCACCGGGACAGGGAGCTCCTACGAGCAGTACTTC. Protein: CASKTSTGTGSSYEQYF.

This clonotype showed up many times. The V call is TRBV18, the J call TRBJ2-2; TRBD2 aligns across 12 bases. The CDR3 has 15 amino acids. Trimming cost V 4 bases and J 5 bases; bases outside gene matches: 2. CDR1 is KGHSH, CDR2 LQKENI, per germline. This CDR3 is CASSHGLAGTGELFF. The CDR3 nucleotides are TGTGCCAGCTCACACGGACTAGCGGGGACCGGGGAGCTGTTTTTT. Based on the CDR3 plus reference TRBV18 and TRBJ2-2, the full variable domain is NAGVMQNPRHLVRRRGQEARLRCSPMKGHSHVYWYRQLPEEGLKFMVYLQKENIIDESGMPKERFSAEFPKEGPSILRIQQVVRGDSAAYFCASSHGLAGTGELFFGEGSRLTVL.

This clonotype was observed a handful of times. The V gene is TRBV5-4, the J gene TRBJ1-2, with a tentative D call TRBD1 (5 bases). The CDR3 has 14 residues. The germline V gene has CDR1 SGHNT and CDR2 YYREEE (reference sequence). V was shortened by 4 bases and J by 7 bases, with 17 bases between the two germline ends. The CDR3 DNA reads as TGTGCCAGCAGCCTCGGGGCGGGCGTTGGTGGCTACACCTTC. Translation gives CASSLGAGVGGYTF.

The rearrangement uses TRBV9 and TRBJ1-2, with TRBD1 as a possible D gene (5 bases). CDR1 is SGDLS, CDR2 YYNGEE, per germline. This CDR3 is built from 12 residues. Trimming took off 4 bases at V and 4 bases at J, with 8 bases between the two ends. The CDR3 reads CASSSTVYGYTF. CDR3 DNA sequence: TGTGCCAGCAGCTCGACAGTCTATGGCTACACCTTC.

This rearrangement joins TRBV5-1 to TRBJ2-7, with 8 bases identical to TRBD1. V shed 5 bases and J 2 bases; nucleotides not matched to a gene: 9. The germline gives CDR1 SGHRS, CDR2 YFSETQ. CDR3 length: 15 residues. CDR3 DNA sequence: TGCGCCAGCAGATGGGGGACAGGACCAACCTACGAGCAGTACTTC. This translates into CASRWGTGPTYEQYF.

The chain's CDR3 is CASSLQVQETQYF. CDR3 nucleotides: TGTGCCAGCAGTCTCCAGGTCCAAGAGACCCAGTACTTC. This rearrangement joins TRBV12-3 or TRBV12-4 to TRBJ2-5; D not resolved. The CDR3 covers 13 residues. Deletions cut 5 bases from V and 1 base from J, with 8 bases between.

This clonotype was detected many times. The V and J genes are TRBV6-1 and TRBJ1-1; D is perhaps TRBD1 (6 bases). V lost 8 bases and J 2 bases, leaving 12 bases between the germline ends. There are 13 residues in the CDR3. Per germline, CDR1 MNHNS and CDR2 SASEGT. The CDR3 nucleotides are TGTGCCAGCCTACAGGGAGGAAACACTGAAGCTTTCTTT. It is translated as CASLQGGNTEAFF.

The chain recombines TRBV12-3 or TRBV12-4 with TRBJ2-1, with D tentatively TRBD2 (5 bases). Trimming stripped 7 bases from V and 0 bases from J, with 7 bases between. The CDR3 is 13 amino acids. CDR3 amino acids: CASTSGSYNEQFF. CDR3 nucleotide sequence: TGTGCCAGCACCAGCGGCTCCTACAATGAGCAGTTCTTC.

The CDR3 region is CASTLHSGNEQFF. The CDR3 region has the DNA TGTGCCAGCACTCTCCACAGCGGGAATGAGCAGTTCTTC. V gene TRBV12-3 or TRBV12-4 combines with J gene TRBJ2-1; TRBD2 is a possible D gene (6 bases). CDR3 size: 13 residues. The germline V and J ends were trimmed by 7 bases and 7 bases, with 14 bases remaining between them.

The gene calls are TRBV7-8 and TRBJ2-7, with D perhaps matching TRBD1 (6 bases). Germline V gene data show CDR1 as SGHVS and CDR2 as FQNEAQ. The V end was cut by 0 bases, the J end by 3 bases, with 12 bases between. The CDR3 runs 15 residues. CDR3 DNA: TGTGCCAGCAGCTTAGCGACTGGACAGTACTACGAGCAGTACTTC. Its translation: CASSLATGQYYEQYF.

V usage is TRBV12-3 or TRBV12-4 and J usage is TRBJ2-3; 8 bases are a match to TRBD2. V shed 6 bases, J shed 4 bases, and the junction held 15 bases outside the gene matches. The CDR3 is made up of 17 amino acids. The DNA of the CDR3 is TGTGCCAGCAGGATGATACCGGGACTAGATATTCCAGATACGCAGTATTTT. Residues: CASRMIPGLDIPDTQYF.

The chain couples TRBV6-6 to TRBJ1-5; TRBD1 aligns across 8 bases. Trimming removed 2 bases from V and 7 bases from J; junction bases left unmatched: 4. CDR1 is MNHNY and CDR2 is SVGAGI in the germline V gene (reference sequence). The CDR3 length is 14 residues. CDR3 protein: CASSYVQGGQPQHF. CDR3 bases: TGTGCCAGCAGTTACGTACAGGGGGGACAGCCCCAGCATTTT.